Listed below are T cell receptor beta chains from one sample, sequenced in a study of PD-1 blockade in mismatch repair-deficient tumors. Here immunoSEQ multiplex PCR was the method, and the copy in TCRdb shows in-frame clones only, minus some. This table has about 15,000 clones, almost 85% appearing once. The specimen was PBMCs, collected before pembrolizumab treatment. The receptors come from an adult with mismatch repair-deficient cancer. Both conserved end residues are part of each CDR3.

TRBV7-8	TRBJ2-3	CASGRRGGADTQYF
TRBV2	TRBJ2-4	CASSLTVGAKNIQYF
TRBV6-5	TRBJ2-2	CASRTGPGELFF
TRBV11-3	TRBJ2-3	CASSLDRLAGADTQYF
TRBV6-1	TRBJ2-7	CASSEASGSSYEQYF
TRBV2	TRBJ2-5	CASSAWGVDETQYF
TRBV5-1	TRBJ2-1	CASSLVLAAYNEQFF
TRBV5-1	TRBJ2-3	CASSLGQVAGVSDTQYF
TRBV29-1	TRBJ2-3	CSVDLSWVFTDTQYF
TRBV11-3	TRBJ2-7	CASSFERVGYYEQYF
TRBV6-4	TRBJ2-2	CASSDSGLAGVFSTGELFF
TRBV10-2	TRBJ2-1	CASLGRGFYNEQFF
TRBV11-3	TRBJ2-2	CASSHRSFPGELFF
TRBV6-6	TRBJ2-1	CASSWSSGAQGEQFF
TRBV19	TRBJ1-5	CASSIPAREHQPQHF
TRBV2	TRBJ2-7	CASRGALEQYF
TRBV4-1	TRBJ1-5	CASSRGGNQPQHF
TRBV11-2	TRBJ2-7	CASSARPAYEQYF
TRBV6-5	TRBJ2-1	CASRRDRDHEQFF
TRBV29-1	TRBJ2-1	CSVDREVGVYEQFF
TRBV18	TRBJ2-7	CASSPRQGSYEQYF
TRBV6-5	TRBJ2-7	CASSYSGGDLYEQYF
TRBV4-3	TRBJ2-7	CASSQDLGRSYEQYF
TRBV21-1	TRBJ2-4	CASRPGTHFSKNIQYF
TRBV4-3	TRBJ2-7	CASSDRDRSYEQYF
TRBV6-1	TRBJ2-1	CASTTTRYNEQFF
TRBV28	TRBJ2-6	CASSQGLTQSRANVLTF
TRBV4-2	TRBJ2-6	CASSQDNSGANVLTF
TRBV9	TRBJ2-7	CASSVQDRGHEQYF
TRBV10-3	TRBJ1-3	CAISESKRNTIYF
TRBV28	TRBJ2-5	CATANIISETQYF